Each of the 15 T cell receptor beta chains below was sequenced from the same sample in a study of siplizumab effects on memory and regulatory T cells. TCRdb's table, derived via immunoSEQ multiplex PCR, lists solely in-frame clones and lacks some. Found here are 70,000 or so clones, roughly 88% of them singletons; the top ten hold about 1.7%. Input material: Tregs sorted from blood. The receptor source for this set is a human donor in good health.

The rearrangement uses TRBV7-8 and TRBJ2-7; 8 positions agree with TRBD2. Germline V CDR1 and CDR2: SGHVS, FQNEAQ. The V and J ends lost 0 bases and 5 bases, in that order; junction bases with no gene match: 6. The CDR3 loop spans 15 amino acids. CDR3 residues: CASSLARTSYHEQYF. The CDR3 nucleotides read TGTGCCAGCAGCTTAGCACGGACTAGCTACCACGAGCAGTACTTC.

V is TRBV7-2 and J is TRBJ2-1; the D gene is possibly TRBD2 (5 bases). Looked up from germline, CDR1 is SGHTA and CDR2 is FQGNSA. Trimming took off 1 base at V and 9 bases at J, with 19 bases between the two ends. This CDR3 comprises 16 residues. CDR3 region: CASSLGTPGKLGEQFF. The DNA of the CDR3 is TGTGCCAGCAGCTTAGGGACCCCCGGGAAGCTGGGTGAGCAGTTCTTC.

This rearrangement joins TRBV10-3 to TRBJ1-5; tentative D call: TRBD1 (6 bases). CDR3 length equals 13 residues. Germline V gene data show CDR1 as ENHRY and CDR2 as SYGVKD. V was pared by 5 bases and J by 7 bases, with 12 bases between. The CDR3 coding sequence is TGTGCCATCAGTACAGGGATTCGGCAGCCCCAGCATTTT. Amino acids: CAISTGIRQPQHF.

The chain joins TRBV2 to TRBJ2-7; D unresolved. The CDR3 covers 12 residues. Germline CDR1 reads SNHLY; CDR2 reads FYNNEI. Trimming removed 10 bases at V and 1 base at J, with 11 bases between. CDR3 sequence reads: CATKRMSYEQYF. CDR3 coding DNA: TGTGCCACCAAAAGGATGTCCTACGAGCAGTACTTC.

Only a few counts were recorded for this clone. The gene calls are TRBV28 and TRBJ1-5; TRBD1 matches 9 bases. From germline, CDR1 is MDHEN and CDR2 SYDVKM. This CDR3 contains 15 residues. V shed 6 bases, J shed 0 bases, and the junction held 3 bases outside the gene matches. CDR3 in DNA: TGTGCCAGCAGAAGACAGGGGGATAGCAATCAGCCCCAGCATTTT. Protein product: CASRRQGDSNQPQHF.

The chain couples TRBV5-1 to TRBJ1-1; the D gene is possibly TRBD1 (5 bases). Germline V lookup: CDR1 SGHRS, CDR2 YFSETQ. CDR3 length: 15 amino acids. V dropped 1 base and J dropped 1 base, with 11 bases sitting between them. CDR3 residues: CASSLLYRGNTEAFF. The DNA of the CDR3 is TGCGCCAGCAGCTTGTTGTATAGGGGGAACACTGAAGCTTTCTTT.

The gene calls are TRBV29-1 and TRBJ1-2; the match to TRBD1 covers 8 bases. Per germline, CDR1 SQVTM and CDR2 ANQGSEA. This CDR3 is 13 amino acids long. V lost 6 bases and J lost 5; bases outside the gene matches: 8. CDR3 in DNA: TGCAGCGTCGCGACAGGGGCCCTATATGGCTACACCTTC. Translating it yields CSVATGALYGYTF.

The chain is built from TRBV4-2 and TRBJ2-1; 12 nucleotides line up with TRBD2. The ends lost 4 bases at V and 7 bases at J; junction bases unmatched: 11. The germline V gene has CDR1 LGHNA and CDR2 YNFKEQ. The CDR3 has 17 amino acids. The CDR3 bases are TGTGCCAGCAGCCCTCTAGCGGGAGGGCCGGTATCAAATGAGCAGTTCTTC. Its translation is CASSPLAGGPVSNEQFF.

This clone was counted only a few times. The chain combines TRBV2 with TRBJ1-1; unclear D gene. V lost 11 bases to trimming and J lost 4 bases, with 14 bases between them. Germline V gene sequence: CDR1 SNHLY, CDR2 FYNNEI. CDR3 size: 12 residues. The CDR3 bases are TGTGCCGGAAGCCTATCGGGCACTGAAGCTTTCTTT. Its translation: CAGSLSGTEAFF. Drawing the rest from reference TRBV2 and TRBJ1-1, the complete variable domain is EPEVTQTPSHQVTQMGQEVILRCVPISNHLYFYWYRQILGQKVEFLVSFYNNEISEKSEIFDDQFSVERPDGSNFTLKIRSTKLEDSAMYFCAGSLSGTEAFFGQGTRLTVV.

The rearrangement uses TRBV5-1 and TRBJ1-2, with D maybe TRBD1 (5 bases). V was shortened by 3 bases and J by 2 bases, with 11 bases between the two germline ends. The length of the CDR3 is 14 residues. The germline V gene encodes CDR1 SGHRS and CDR2 YFSETQ. The chain's CDR3 is CASSWDATNYGYTF. As DNA, the CDR3 is TGCGCCAGCAGCTGGGACGCAACCAACTATGGCTACACCTTC. Looking up the rest from reference TRBV5-1 and TRBJ1-2 gives the full variable domain: KAGVTQTPRYLIKTRGQQVTLSCSPISGHRSVSWYQQTPGQGLQFLFEYFSETQRNKGNFPGRFSGRQFSNSRSEMNVSTLELGDSALYLCASSWDATNYGYTFGSGTRLTVV.

The chain combines TRBV7-9 with TRBJ2-3; 9 bases fit TRBD2. Germline CDR1 and CDR2: SEHNR and FQNEAQ (reference sequence). This CDR3 has 17 residues. J gave up 4 bases and V 5 bases, and 13 bases lay outside the gene matches. CDR3 loop: CASSRPTFSGSADTQYF. CDR3 nucleotides: TGTGCCAGCAGCCGACCTACTTTTAGCGGGAGCGCAGATACGCAGTATTTT.

This sequence joins TRBV7-3 and TRBJ2-7, with TRBD2 as a possible D gene (6 bases). CDR3 length: 14 amino acids. Germline CDR1 reads SGHTA; CDR2 reads FQGTGA. V was trimmed by 4 bases and J by 0 bases, leaving 10 bases between them. The CDR3 sequence is CASSSDGGSYEQYF. Written as DNA, the CDR3 is TGTGCCAGCAGCTCGGACGGGGGCTCCTACGAGCAGTACTTC.

This chain connects TRBV30 to TRBJ2-7; D gene uncertain. V lost 4 bases, J lost 3 bases, and 10 bases lay in between. The CDR3 extends over 12 amino acids. CDR1 is GTSNPN, CDR2 SVGIG, per germline (reference sequence). CDR3 amino acids: CAWNSLGYEQYF. The CDR3 nucleotides read TGTGCCTGGAACTCGCTAGGCTACGAGCAGTACTTC.

This clone appeared a few times. The chain couples TRBV5-1 to TRBJ2-7; 8 nucleotides align to TRBD1. The germline V gene encodes CDR1 SGHRS and CDR2 YFSETQ. The CDR3 is made up of 14 amino acids. Trimming took 0 bases from V and 6 from J; bases not matched to a gene: 5. CDR3 protein: CASSLGTGTVEQYF. CDR3 DNA sequence: TGCGCCAGCAGCTTGGGGACAGGGACCGTCGAGCAGTACTTC.

V gene TRBV29-1 combines with J gene TRBJ2-7, with 9 bases matching TRBD2. From germline, CDR1 is SQVTM and CDR2 ANQGSEA. The length of the CDR3 is 13 residues. With V trimmed by 4 bases and J by 3 bases, 4 bases remained unmatched. CDR3: CSVAGSGSYEQYF. The CDR3 region has the DNA TGCAGCGTTGCAGGTAGCGGGAGCTACGAGCAGTACTTC.